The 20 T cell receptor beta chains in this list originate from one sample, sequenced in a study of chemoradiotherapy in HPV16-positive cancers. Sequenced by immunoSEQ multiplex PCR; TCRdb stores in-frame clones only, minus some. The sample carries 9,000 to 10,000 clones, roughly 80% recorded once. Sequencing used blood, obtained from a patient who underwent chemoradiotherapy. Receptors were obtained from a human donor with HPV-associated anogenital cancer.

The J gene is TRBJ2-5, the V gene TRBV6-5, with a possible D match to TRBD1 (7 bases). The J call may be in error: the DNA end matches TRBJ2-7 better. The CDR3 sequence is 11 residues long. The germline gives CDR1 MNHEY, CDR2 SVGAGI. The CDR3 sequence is CASSQGGEQYF. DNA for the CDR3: TGTGCCAGCAGCCAGGGGGGCGAGCAGTACTTC.

Written as DNA, the CDR3 is TGCGCCAGCAGCTTGGCGGGGGGGGCAGGCGAGCAGTACTTC. Its protein is CASSLAGGAGEQYF. The chain is built from TRBV5-1 and TRBJ2-7, with 8 positions matching TRBD2. The germline V gene encodes CDR1 SGHRS and CDR2 YFSETQ. The length of the CDR3 is 14 residues. Trimming took 0 bases from V and 6 from J; bases not matched to a gene: 5.

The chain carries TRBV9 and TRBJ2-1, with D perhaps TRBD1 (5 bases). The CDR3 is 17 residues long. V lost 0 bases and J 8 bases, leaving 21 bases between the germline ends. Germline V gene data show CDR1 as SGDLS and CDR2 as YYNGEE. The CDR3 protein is CASSVEGAPKGIYEQFF. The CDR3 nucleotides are TGTGCCAGCAGCGTAGAAGGAGCGCCAAAGGGGATCTATGAGCAGTTCTTC.

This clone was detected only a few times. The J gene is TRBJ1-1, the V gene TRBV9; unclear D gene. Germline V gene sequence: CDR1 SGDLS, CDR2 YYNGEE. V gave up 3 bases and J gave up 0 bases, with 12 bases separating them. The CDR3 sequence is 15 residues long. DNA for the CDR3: TGTGCCAGCAGCGCCGAGGGCAAACTGAACACTGAAGCTTTCTTT. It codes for CASSAEGKLNTEAFF.

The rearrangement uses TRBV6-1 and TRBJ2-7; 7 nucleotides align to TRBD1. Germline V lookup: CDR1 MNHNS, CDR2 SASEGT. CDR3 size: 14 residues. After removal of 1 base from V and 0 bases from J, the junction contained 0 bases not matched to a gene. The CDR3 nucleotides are TGTGCCAGCAGTGAAGGGGACAGCTCCTACGAGCAGTACTTC. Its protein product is CASSEGDSSYEQYF.

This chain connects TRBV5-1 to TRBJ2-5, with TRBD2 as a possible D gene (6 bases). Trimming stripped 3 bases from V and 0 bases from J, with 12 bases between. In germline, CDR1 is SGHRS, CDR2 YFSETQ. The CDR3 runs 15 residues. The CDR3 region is CASSSWGVNQETQYF. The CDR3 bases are TGCGCCAGCAGCTCCTGGGGGGTCAACCAAGAGACCCAGTACTTC. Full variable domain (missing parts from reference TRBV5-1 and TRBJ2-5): KAGVTQTPRYLIKTRGQQVTLSCSPISGHRSVSWYQQTPGQGLQFLFEYFSETQRNKGNFPGRFSGRQFSNSRSEMNVSTLELGDSALYLCASSSWGVNQETQYFGPGTRLLVL.

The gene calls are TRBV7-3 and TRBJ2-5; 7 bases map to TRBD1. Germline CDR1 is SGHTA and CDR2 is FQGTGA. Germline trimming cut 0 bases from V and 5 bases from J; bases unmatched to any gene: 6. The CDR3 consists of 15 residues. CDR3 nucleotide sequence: TGTGCCAGCAGCTTAACGTCTGACAGGGTGGAGACCCAGTACTTC. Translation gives CASSLTSDRVETQYF.

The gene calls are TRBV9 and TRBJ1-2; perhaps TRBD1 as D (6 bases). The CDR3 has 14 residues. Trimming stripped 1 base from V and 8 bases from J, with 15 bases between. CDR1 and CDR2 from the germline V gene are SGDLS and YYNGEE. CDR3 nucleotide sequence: TGTGCCAGCAGCGTAAATCTCAGGGGAGGCGGCTACACCTTC. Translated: CASSVNLRGGGYTF.

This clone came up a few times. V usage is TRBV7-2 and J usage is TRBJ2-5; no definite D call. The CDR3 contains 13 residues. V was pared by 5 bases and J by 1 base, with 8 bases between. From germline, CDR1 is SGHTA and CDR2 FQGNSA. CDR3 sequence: CASSLKTQETQYF. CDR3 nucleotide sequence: TGTGCCAGCAGCCTCAAGACCCAAGAGACCCAGTACTTC.

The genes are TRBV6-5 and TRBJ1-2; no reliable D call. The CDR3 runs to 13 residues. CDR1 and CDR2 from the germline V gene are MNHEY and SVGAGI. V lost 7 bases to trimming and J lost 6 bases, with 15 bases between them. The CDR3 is CASTLAGSNGYTF. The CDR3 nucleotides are TGTGCCAGCACCCTAGCTGGATCGAATGGCTACACCTTC.

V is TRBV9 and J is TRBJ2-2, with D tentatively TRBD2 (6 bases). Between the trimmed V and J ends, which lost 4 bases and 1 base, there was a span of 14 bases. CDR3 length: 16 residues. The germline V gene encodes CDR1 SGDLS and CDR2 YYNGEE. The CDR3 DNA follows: TGTGCCAGCAGCACCGCCATGGGGGGGAACACCGGGGAGCTGTTTTTT. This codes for CASSTAMGGNTGELFF.

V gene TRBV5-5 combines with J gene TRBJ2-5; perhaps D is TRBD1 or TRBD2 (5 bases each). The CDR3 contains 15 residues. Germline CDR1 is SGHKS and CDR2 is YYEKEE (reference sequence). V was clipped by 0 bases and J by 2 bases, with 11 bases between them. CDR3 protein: CASSLGVGEQETQYF. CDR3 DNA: TGTGCCAGCAGCTTGGGGGTGGGGGAGCAAGAGACCCAGTACTTC.

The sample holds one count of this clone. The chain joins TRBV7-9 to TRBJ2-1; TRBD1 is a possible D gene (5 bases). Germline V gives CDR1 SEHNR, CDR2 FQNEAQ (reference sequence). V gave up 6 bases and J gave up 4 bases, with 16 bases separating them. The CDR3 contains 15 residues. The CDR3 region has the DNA TGTGCCAGCAGTCATACAGGCTTTGGGTACAATGAGCAGTTCTTC. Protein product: CASSHTGFGYNEQFF. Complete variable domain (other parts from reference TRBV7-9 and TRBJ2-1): DTGVSQNPRHKITKRGQNVTFRCDPISEHNRLYWYRQTLGQGPEFLTYFQNEAQLEKSRLLSDRFSAERPKGSFSTLEIQRTEQGDSAMYLCASSHTGFGYNEQFFGPGTRLTVL.

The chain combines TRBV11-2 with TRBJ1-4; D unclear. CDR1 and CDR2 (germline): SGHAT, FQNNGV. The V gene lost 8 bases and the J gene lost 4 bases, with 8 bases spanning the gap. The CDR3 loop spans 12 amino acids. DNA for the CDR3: TGTGCCAGCGAAGGAGTTAATGAAAAACTGTTTTTT. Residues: CASEGVNEKLFF. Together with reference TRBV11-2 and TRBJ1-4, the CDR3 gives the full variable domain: EAGVAQSPRYKIIEKRQSVAFWCNPISGHATLYWYQQILGQGPKLLIQFQNNGVVDDSQLPKDRFSAERLKGVDSTLKIQPAKLEDSAVYLCASEGVNEKLFFGSGTQLSVL.

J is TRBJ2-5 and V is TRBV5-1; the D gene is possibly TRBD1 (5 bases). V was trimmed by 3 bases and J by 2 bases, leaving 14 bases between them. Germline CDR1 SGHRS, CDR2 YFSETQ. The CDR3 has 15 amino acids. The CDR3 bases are TGCGCCAGCAGCTGGCAGGGCTTGGTACAAGAGACCCAGTACTTC. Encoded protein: CASSWQGLVQETQYF.

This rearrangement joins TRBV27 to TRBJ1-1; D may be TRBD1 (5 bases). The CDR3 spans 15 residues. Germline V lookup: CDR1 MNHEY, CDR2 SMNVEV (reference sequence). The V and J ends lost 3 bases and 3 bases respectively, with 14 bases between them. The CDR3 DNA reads TGTGCCAGCAGTTTGGGGGGGGGAGGTTACACTGAAGCTTTCTTT. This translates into CASSLGGGGYTEAFF.

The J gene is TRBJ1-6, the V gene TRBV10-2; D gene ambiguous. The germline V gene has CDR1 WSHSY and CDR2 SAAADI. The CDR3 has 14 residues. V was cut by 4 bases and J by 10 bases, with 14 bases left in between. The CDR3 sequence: CASSVDGSGSPLHF. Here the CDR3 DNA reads TGCGCCAGCAGTGTGGACGGGAGTGGGTCACCCCTCCACTTT.

This chain's CDR3 is CASSLDRADSPLHF. In DNA, the CDR3 is TGTGCCAGCAGCCTGGACAGGGCGGATTCACCCCTCCACTTT. This chain joins TRBV7-9 and TRBJ1-6; 8 nucleotides line up with TRBD1. The CDR3 sequence is 14 residues long. Germline CDR1 and CDR2: SEHNR and FQNEAQ (reference sequence). The J segment lost 8 bases and the V segment lost 5 bases, leaving 5 bases of the junction unmatched.

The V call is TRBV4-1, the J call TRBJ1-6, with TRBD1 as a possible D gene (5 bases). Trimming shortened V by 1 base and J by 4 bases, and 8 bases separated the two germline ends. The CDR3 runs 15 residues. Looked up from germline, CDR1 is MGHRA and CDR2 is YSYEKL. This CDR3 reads CASSQVGDYNSPLHF. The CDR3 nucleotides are TGCGCCAGCAGCCAAGTGGGGGATTATAATTCACCCCTCCACTTT.

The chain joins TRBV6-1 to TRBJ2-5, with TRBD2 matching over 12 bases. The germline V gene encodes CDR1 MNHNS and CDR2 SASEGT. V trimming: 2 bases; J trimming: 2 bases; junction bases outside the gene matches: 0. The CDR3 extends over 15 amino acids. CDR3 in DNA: TGTGCCAGCAGTGAACTAGCGGGGGGGCAAGAGACCCAGTACTTC. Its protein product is CASSELAGGQETQYF.